A single sample is the source of the 28 T cell receptor beta chains below, sequenced in a study of siplizumab effects on memory and regulatory T cells. Measured with immunoSEQ multiplex PCR; TCRdb has only the in-frame clones, and not every one. The sample lists approximately 94,000 clones, around 97% occurring once. The sequencing sample was made of naive CD4+ T cells sorted from blood. The receptors derive from a human donor in good health.

This sequence joins TRBV28 and TRBJ2-5; D may be TRBD1 (5 bases). Germline values: CDR1 MDHEN, CDR2 SYDVKM. This CDR3 is 16 amino acids long. V was pared by 2 bases and J by 4 bases, with 17 bases between. As DNA, the CDR3 is TGTGCCAGCAGTTTAGGCCCCCTAACAGGATCAGAGACCCAGTACTTC. This translates into CASSLGPLTGSETQYF. The full variable domain, with the rest looked up from reference TRBV28 and TRBJ2-5, is DVKVTQSSRYLVKRTGEKVFLECVQDMDHENMFWYRQDPGLGLRLIYFSYDVKMKEKGDIPEGYSVSREKKERFSLILESASTNQTSMYLCASSLGPLTGSETQYFGPGTRLLVL.

V and J are TRBV6-1 and TRBJ1-2; D call uncertain. The germline V and J ends were trimmed by 6 bases and 7 bases, with 21 bases remaining between them. This CDR3 has 15 residues. Germline CDR1 is MNHNS and CDR2 is SASEGT. CDR3 DNA sequence: TGTGCCAGCAGGGCGGCCCCAAGTTTGAGTACTGGCTACACCTTC. Encoded protein: CASRAAPSLSTGYTF.

The V call is TRBV5-6, the J call TRBJ2-2; D unclear. Germline CDR1 is SGHDT and CDR2 is YYEEEE. V lost 2 bases and J 1 base, leaving 3 bases between the germline ends. The CDR3 is 13 amino acids. Written as DNA, the CDR3 is TGTGCCAGCAGCTTACAGAACACCGGGGAGCTGTTTTTT. Translation: CASSLQNTGELFF. Complete variable domain (other parts from reference TRBV5-6 and TRBJ2-2): DAGVTQSPTHLIKTRGQQVTLRCSPKSGHDTVSWYQQALGQGPQFIFQYYEEEERQRGNFPDRFSGHQFPNYSSELNVNALLLGDSALYLCASSLQNTGELFFGEGSRLTVL.

The chain employs TRBV10-3 and TRBJ2-7; TRBD1 might be the D (6 bases). This CDR3 comprises 15 residues. Germline CDR1 and CDR2: ENHRY and SYGVKD. With 0 bases removed from V and 6 bases from J, the gap between germline ends came to 15 bases. CDR3 region: CAISESGGRSIEQYF. In DNA, the CDR3 is TGTGCCATCAGTGAGTCAGGGGGAAGGTCCATCGAGCAGTACTTC.

This chain uses TRBV13 with TRBJ2-2; D is unclear. Per germline, CDR1 PRHDT and CDR2 FYEKMQ (reference sequence). The V gene lost 5 bases and the J gene lost 6 bases, with 16 bases spanning the gap. The CDR3 extends over 15 amino acids. The CDR3 DNA is TGTGCCAGCAGCCCCTTGCTCGGCGGTCCCGGGGAGCTGTTTTTT. It translates to CASSPLLGGPGELFF.

The V call is TRBV10-1, the J call TRBJ2-7; unclear D gene. Germline loops: CDR1 WNHNN, CDR2 SYGVQD (reference sequence). The germline V and J ends were trimmed by 0 bases and 2 bases, with 5 bases remaining between them. The CDR3 is made up of 13 amino acids. The CDR3 reads CASSESSPYEQYF. DNA for the CDR3: TGCGCCAGCAGTGAGTCGTCGCCCTACGAGCAGTACTTC.

CDR3 loop: CASSSSGLGGYTF. The CDR3, as DNA: TGTGCCAGCAGTTCATCAGGCCTAGGCGGCTACACCTTC. This chain links TRBV7-9 with TRBJ1-2; unclear D gene. The CDR3 runs 13 residues. With 6 bases removed from V and 8 bases from J, the gap between germline ends came to 16 bases. Germline CDR1 reads SEHNR; CDR2 reads FQNEAQ (reference sequence).

This chain uses TRBV29-1 with TRBJ2-3; D possibly uses TRBD1 or TRBD2 (5 bases each). The ends were cut back, 7 bases at V and 6 bases at J, with 17 bases in the middle. CDR3 length: 13 amino acids. CDR1 and CDR2 (germline): SQVTM, ANQGSEA. The CDR3 here is CSGTGTLADTQYF. CDR3 in DNA: TGCAGCGGGACCGGGACGCTAGCCGATACGCAGTATTTT.

This clone has a single count. CDR3 residues: CASSQNHLAGGPDTQYF. The DNA of the CDR3 is TGTGCCAGCAGCCAAAATCATTTAGCGGGGGGGCCGGATACGCAGTATTTT. The V gene is TRBV4-2, the J gene TRBJ2-3, with 11 bases aligning to TRBD2. The CDR3 runs to 17 residues. J lost 6 bases, V lost 2 bases, and 10 bases had no gene match. Germline V lookup: CDR1 LGHNA, CDR2 YNFKEQ.

The chain joins TRBV7-2 to TRBJ1-3, with 8 bases matching TRBD1. With 4 bases clipped from V and 7 bases from J, the junction kept 6 bases outside the gene matches. The CDR3 length is 14 residues. Germline V lookup: CDR1 SGHTA, CDR2 FQGNSA. In DNA, the CDR3 is TGTGCCAGCAGCTCCCGGGACAGGAGGAACACCATATATTTT. Amino acids: CASSSRDRRNTIYF.

V usage is TRBV6-1 and J usage is TRBJ2-1; D call uncertain. Trimming cost V 0 bases and J 7 bases, with 19 bases left between them. Germline V gene data show CDR1 as MNHNS and CDR2 as SASEGT. This CDR3 has 17 residues. The CDR3 nucleotides are TGTGCCAGCAGTGAAGCGAAGGTCCGAGCAGGCGGAAATGAGCAGTTCTTC. Translated, it gives CASSEAKVRAGGNEQFF.

The rearrangement uses TRBV18 and TRBJ1-3; no reliable D call. This CDR3 region has 16 residues. Trimming pared 1 base from V and 4 bases from J, leaving 14 bases between. Germline assignment: CDR1 KGHSH and CDR2 LQKENI. CDR3 amino acids: CASSPLLGGPGNTIYF. The CDR3 DNA reads TGTGCCAGCTCACCACTTTTGGGCGGGCCAGGAAACACCATATATTTT.

The rearrangement links TRBV5-1 to TRBJ1-6; 9 bases line up with TRBD1. The CDR3 spans 14 residues. The V gene's germline CDR1 is SGHRS and CDR2 YFSETQ. V lost 4 bases to trimming and J lost 10 bases; unmatched junction nucleotides: 6. CDR3 in amino acids: CASSPWTGESPLHF. The CDR3 nucleotides read TGCGCCAGCAGCCCGTGGACAGGGGAATCACCCCTCCACTTT.

The chain couples TRBV10-3 to TRBJ2-7, with TRBD1 matching over 10 bases. After removal of 9 bases from V and 2 bases from J, the junction contained 1 base not matched to a gene. Per germline, CDR1 ENHRY and CDR2 SYGVKD. The CDR3 has 12 residues. CDR3 coding DNA: TGTGCCATGGGACAGGGGCCCTACGAGCAGTACTTC. Amino acids: CAMGQGPYEQYF.

This sequence joins TRBV7-2 and TRBJ2-1; D possibly uses TRBD1 or TRBD2 (7 bases each). The ends were cut back, 3 bases at V and 10 bases at J, with 16 bases in the middle. Germline values: CDR1 SGHTA, CDR2 FQGNSA. The CDR3 spans 14 residues. The CDR3, as DNA: TGTGCCAGCAGCTTCAGCCCTCAGGGGGGGGAGCAGTTCTTC. Translating it yields CASSFSPQGGEQFF.

V usage is TRBV5-1 and J usage is TRBJ1-4; TRBD1 agrees at 7 bases. The V and J ends lost 3 bases and 2 bases, in that order; junction bases with no gene match: 10. The CDR3 has 17 residues. Germline values: CDR1 SGHRS, CDR2 YFSETQ. The CDR3 region has the DNA TGCGCCAGCAGCTCCAGGGGGGCCGGGGGGACTAATGAAAAACTGTTTTTT. Protein product: CASSSRGAGGTNEKLFF.

The chain carries TRBV28 and TRBJ1-5, with D hard to call. The germline V and J ends were trimmed by 2 bases and 2 bases, with 4 bases remaining between them. This CDR3 region has 13 residues. Germline assignment: CDR1 MDHEN and CDR2 SYDVKM. The CDR3 here is CASSLHGNQPQHF. In nucleotides, the CDR3 is TGTGCCAGCAGTTTACACGGCAATCAGCCCCAGCATTTT. The variable domain in full, completed from reference TRBV28 and TRBJ1-5, reads DVKVTQSSRYLVKRTGEKVFLECVQDMDHENMFWYRQDPGLGLRLIYFSYDVKMKEKGDIPEGYSVSREKKERFSLILESASTNQTSMYLCASSLHGNQPQHFGDGTRLSIL.

CDR3 DNA: TGCGCCAGCAGAACTAGCGGGGGGGTGGAGCAGTACTTC. As protein: CASRTSGGVEQYF. The V call is TRBV5-1, the J call TRBJ2-7, with 13 bases aligning to TRBD2. In germline, CDR1 is SGHRS, CDR2 YFSETQ. The CDR3 extends over 13 amino acids. V dropped 5 bases and J dropped 7; count of bases not matched to a gene: 3.

The genes are TRBV7-2 and TRBJ2-1, with D possibly called TRBD1 or TRBD2 (6 bases each). The CDR3 is 16 amino acids. Germline V gene lookup returns CDR1 SGHTA and CDR2 FQGNSA. The V gene lost 2 bases and the J gene lost 7 bases, with 18 bases spanning the gap. DNA of the CDR3: TGTGCCAGCAGCTTAAGCACGGGGGCTAGCGTGAATGAGCAGTTCTTC. Encoded protein: CASSLSTGASVNEQFF. The complete variable domain, with remaining parts taken from reference TRBV7-2 and TRBJ2-1, reads GAGVSQSPSNKVTEKGKDVELRCDPISGHTALYWYRQSLGQGLEFLIYFQGNSAPDKSGLPSDRFSAERTGGSVSTLTIQRTQQEDSAVYLCASSLSTGASVNEQFFGPGTRLTVL.

The chain employs TRBV10-3 and TRBJ2-6, with 9 bases fitting TRBD2. The germline V gene encodes CDR1 ENHRY and CDR2 SYGVKD. Trimming cost V 4 bases and J 2 bases; bases outside gene matches: 9. The CDR3 has 18 residues. Here the CDR3 reads CAISVGSGGTPGANVLTF. The CDR3 DNA reads TGTGCCATCAGTGTGGGTAGCGGGGGCACTCCTGGGGCCAACGTCCTGACTTTC.

The CDR3 nucleotides read TGTGCCAGCAGTTTGGACAGGGAGAACACCGGGGAGCTGTTTTTT. It specifies CASSLDRENTGELFF. The V and J genes are TRBV27 and TRBJ2-2, with 8 bases lining up with TRBD1. Trimming removed 3 bases from V and 1 base from J; junction bases left unmatched: 1. Germline loops: CDR1 MNHEY, CDR2 SMNVEV (reference sequence). The CDR3 runs to 15 residues.

This sequence joins TRBV5-4 and TRBJ1-5; D might be TRBD1 (6 bases). The CDR3 is 14 amino acids. Germline lookup yields CDR1 SGHNT and CDR2 YYREEE (reference sequence). Trimming shortened V by 4 bases and J by 4 bases, and 12 bases separated the two germline ends. CDR3 loop: CASSPGHTNQPQHF. The CDR3 coding sequence is TGTGCCAGCAGCCCGGGACACACTAATCAGCCCCAGCATTTT.

V usage is TRBV4-3 and J usage is TRBJ2-3; 9 bases map to TRBD2. The junction had 6 bases not matched to a gene; V was cut back by 0 bases and J by 5 bases. Germline V lookup: CDR1 LGHNA, CDR2 YSLEER. This CDR3 has 16 amino acids. The CDR3 DNA follows: TGCGCCAGCAGCCAAGAGGGCGGGGGGGCCGAAGATACGCAGTATTTT. As protein: CASSQEGGGAEDTQYF.

The chain combines TRBV30 with TRBJ1-4, with 7 bases that match TRBD1. V dropped 5 bases and J dropped 2; count of bases not matched to a gene: 5. Germline V gene sequence: CDR1 GTSNPN, CDR2 SVGIG (reference sequence). The CDR3 contains 14 residues. The CDR3, as DNA: TGTGCCTGGGGGACAGTGGTGACTAATGAAAAACTGTTTTTT. Translating it yields CAWGTVVTNEKLFF.

V gene TRBV25-1 combines with J gene TRBJ2-3, with D unresolved. The CDR3 runs 12 residues. The germline V gene encodes CDR1 MGHDK and CDR2 SYGVNS. Trimming stripped 6 bases from V and 10 bases from J, with 14 bases between. In nucleotides, the CDR3 is TGTGCCAGCAGCGGAGACCTTGTGGCGCAGTATTTT. This encodes CASSGDLVAQYF.

The J gene is TRBJ2-2, the V gene TRBV19, with TRBD2 as a possible D gene (6 bases). Trimming removed 5 bases from V and 13 bases from J, with 17 bases in between. This CDR3 region has 13 residues. Germline CDR1 and CDR2: LNHDA and SQIVND (reference sequence). CDR3 coding DNA: TGTGCCAGTAGTTCCGGAGGGCCAGGACGGCTGTTTTTT. It is translated as CASSSGGPGRLFF.

This chain joins TRBV19 and TRBJ1-1; a weak D match, TRBD1 (5 bases). V lost 4 bases to trimming and J lost 1 base, with 13 bases between them. The CDR3 is 15 amino acids. Germline V gene sequence: CDR1 LNHDA, CDR2 SQIVND (reference sequence). The CDR3 region has the DNA TGTGCCAGTAGTAGTCAGGGCTACGGGAACACTGAAGCTTTCTTT. This translates into CASSSQGYGNTEAFF.

The chain is built from TRBV5-4 and TRBJ1-5, with D tentatively TRBD1 (6 bases). There are 17 residues in the CDR3. V lost 0 bases to trimming and J lost 3 bases, with 16 bases between them. Germline CDR1 SGHNT, CDR2 YYREEE (reference sequence). CDR3 sequence (DNA): TGTGCCAGCAGCTTGGATGGGGGGCAGCCCCCCAATCAGCCCCAGCATTTT. This codes for CASSLDGGQPPNQPQHF. The entire variable domain, with the rest obtained from reference TRBV5-4 and TRBJ1-5, is as follows: ETGVTQSPTHLIKTRGQQVTLRCSSQSGHNTVSWYQQALGQGPQFIFQYYREEENGRGNFPPRFSGLQFPNYSSELNVNALELDDSALYLCASSLDGGQPPNQPQHFGDGTRLSIL.